This T cell receptor (beta chain) is from a study of blood T cell repertoires in COVID-19. Some clones are missing from TCRdb's copy, which holds only in-frame ones; the method was immunoSEQ multiplex PCR. The sample carries about 150,000 clones, roughly 85% recorded once. Trimming left V 1 base short and J 8 bases short, with 20 bases between. The CDR3 spans 16 residues. The germline CDR1 and CDR2 sequences are LGHDT and YNNKEL (reference sequence). Participants were aged about 18 to 100 years, lived in some 23 US areas, and enrolled virtually. Sequences were obtained from PBMCs or T cells enriched from blood (not recorded which). The V and J genes are TRBV3-1 (or the pseudogene TRBV3-2) and TRBJ1-2, with D maybe TRBD1 (5 bases). The sequence came from a man aged 50 to 60 who had recovered from COVID-19. The CDR3 DNA is TGTGCCAGCAGCCAAGTCATCACAGGTAAAAATTACGGCTACACCTTC. Its protein is CASSQVITGKNYGYTF.